The present T cell receptor (beta chain) was sequenced within a study of cytomegalovirus exposure and HLA in healthy donors. General study points: Researchers had no immune exposure information except CMV serostatus available. The authors later found most CMV-associated TCR beta chains appeared HLA-restricted. Trimming of TCR beta V- and J-genes showed a link, identified in a later analysis, to a missense DCLRE1C variant. The study put 150 or so TCR beta chains on its list as cytomegalovirus-associated.

The PCR had 60 Vbeta and 13 Jbeta primers. Sequencing used immunoSEQ multiplex PCR; TCRdb keeps in-frame clones, though not all of them. In all, the sample yields 150,000 to 200,000 clones. Germline assignment: CDR1 SGDLS and CDR2 YYNGEE. The CDR3 contains 16 residues. With 2 bases removed from V and 4 bases from J, the gap between germline ends came to 15 bases. Notes on this clone: Its antigen is as yet unknown.

Sequenced: PBMCs. This TCR was sampled from a woman between 18 and 29 years old in good health and CMV-seropositive. V usage is TRBV9 and J usage is TRBJ2-2; D uncertain. In DNA, the CDR3 is TGTGCCAGCAGCGTTTACCAGGTCCTGACCACCGGGGAGCTGTTTTTT. Encoded protein: CASSVYQVLTTGELFF.